These 31 T cell receptor beta chains were sequenced from one sample in a study of shared clonotypes between healthy human individuals. Measured with immunoSEQ multiplex PCR; TCRdb has only the in-frame clones, and not every one. The data show 2 million to 2.5 million clones, roughly 91% seen once. CD45RO negativity and positive selection for CCR7 defined naive CD8 cells, a population that excluded terminally differentiated effector memory CD45RA+ cells. Material: naive CD8+ T cells from PBMCs. The receptors were sampled from a man aged 18 to 29 in good health. Some clones in this sample may be carry-over from other donors' samples.

J is TRBJ2-5 and V is TRBV21-1; no check of the table's D call, TRBD1, against the DNA was made. TRBV21-1 is labeled a pseudogene. This CDR3 is built from 18 residues. The DNA of the CDR3 is TGTGCCAGCAGCAATACGAGCGCGAACCACAGGGGACAAGAGACCCAGTACTTC. Protein sequence: CASSNTSANHRGQETQYF.

The rearrangement joins TRBV7-6 to TRBJ1-1; D is undetermined. Trimming cost V 1 base and J 5 bases, with 14 bases left between them. Germline lookup yields CDR1 SGHVS and CDR2 FNYEAQ. CDR3 size: 15 residues. The CDR3 loop reads CASSLESGWTTEAFF. CDR3 bases: TGTGCCAGCAGCTTAGAATCCGGCTGGACTACTGAAGCTTTCTTT.

Regarding this clone: Different DNA sequences within this sample yield the same CDR3. The CDR3 region has the DNA TGTGCCAGCAGCCCGACAGGGAGCTATGGCTACACCTTC. Its protein is CASSPTGSYGYTF. The rearrangement joins TRBV14 to TRBJ1-2; 7 nucleotides line up with TRBD1. J lost 4 bases, V lost 4 bases, and 3 bases had no gene match. Germline lookup yields CDR1 SGHDN and CDR2 FVKESK. The CDR3 is 13 amino acids.

The chain carries TRBV28 and TRBJ2-7; a weak D match, TRBD2 (7 bases). Looked up from germline, CDR1 is MDHEN and CDR2 is SYDVKM. The CDR3 length is 14 residues. V was clipped by 8 bases and J by 2 bases, with 16 bases between them. The CDR3 protein is CASRRGPTTYEQYF. Written as DNA, the CDR3 is TGTGCCAGCCGGCGGGGGCCGACAACCTACGAGCAGTACTTC.

The chain combines TRBV29-1 with TRBJ1-2, with unresolved D. CDR1 is SQVTM, CDR2 ANQGSEA, per germline. V was cut by 4 bases and J by 4 bases, with 16 bases left in between. CDR3 length: 14 residues. The CDR3 here is CSVVFPRAPYGYTF. Written as DNA, the CDR3 is TGCAGCGTTGTGTTCCCCCGCGCCCCCTATGGCTACACCTTC.

The count of this clone is one. The V call is TRBV27, the J call TRBJ2-3, with D possibly being TRBD2 (5 bases). The CDR3 runs to 16 residues. The V end lost 8 bases, the J end lost 7 bases, and 25 bases lay between the germline ends. Germline lookup yields CDR1 MNHEY and CDR2 SMNVEV (reference sequence). Written as DNA, the CDR3 is TGTGCCAGCTATTCCTTACTGGGAGTCCTCACGCATACGCAGTATTTT. Translated, it gives CASYSLLGVLTHTQYF.

This chain's CDR3 is CSVEDRASGNNEQFF. The CDR3 DNA is TGCAGCGTTGAAGATCGGGCTAGCGGCAACAATGAGCAGTTCTTC. The chain uses TRBV29-1 and TRBJ2-1; 7 nucleotides line up with TRBD2. Per the germline V gene, CDR1 is SQVTM and CDR2 is ANQGSEA. Unmatched junction bases numbered 7, after V lost 0 bases and J lost 5 bases. This CDR3 is built from 15 residues.

V and J are TRBV10-3 and TRBJ2-1, with D possibly matching TRBD2 (6 bases). V was clipped by 9 bases and J by 3 bases, with 12 bases between them. Germline assignment: CDR1 ENHRY and CDR2 SYGVKD. CDR3 size: 13 residues. CDR3 in amino acids: CAIALAVYNEQFF. The CDR3 DNA reads TGTGCCATTGCCTTAGCGGTCTACAATGAGCAGTTCTTC.

The chain recombines TRBV28 with TRBJ1-4, with D maybe TRBD1 (5 bases). Germline V CDR1 and CDR2: MDHEN, SYDVKM. The V gene lost 5 bases and the J gene lost 4 bases, with 11 bases spanning the gap. This CDR3 is 14 amino acids long. In DNA, the CDR3 is TGTGCCAGCAGTCAGACAGTCAGTAATGAAAAACTGTTTTTT. Amino acids: CASSQTVSNEKLFF.

The chain is built from TRBV13 and TRBJ1-1; tentatively, D is TRBD1 (5 bases). V lost 5 bases and J lost 14, with 21 bases in between. CDR1 and CDR2 from the germline V gene are PRHDT and FYEKMQ (reference sequence). The CDR3 is 13 residues long. Here the CDR3 DNA reads TGTGCCAGCAGCGGATTAACCAGGGAGGAAGGGTTCTTT. Translating gives CASSGLTREEGFF.

This clone is a singleton in its sample. Other nucleotide sequences from this sample produce the same CDR3. The chain is built from TRBV27 and TRBJ2-1; D unresolved. V was trimmed by 4 bases and J by 3 bases, leaving 7 bases between them. Germline V gene data show CDR1 as MNHEY and CDR2 as SMNVEV (reference sequence). The CDR3 is made up of 13 amino acids. CDR3 protein: CASSSRSYNEQFF. CDR3 nucleotide sequence: TGTGCCAGCAGTTCCAGGAGCTACAATGAGCAGTTCTTC.

This clone has only a few counts. CDR3 amino acids: CASSSPSSGINGAFF. CDR3 DNA sequence: TGTGCCAGTAGTTCCCCCTCCAGTGGGATCAATGGCGCTTTCTTT. The V and J genes are TRBV19 and TRBJ1-1, with unresolved D. Germline assignment: CDR1 LNHDA and CDR2 SQIVND (reference sequence). There are 15 residues in the CDR3. V was pared by 5 bases and J by 11 bases, with 24 bases between.

CDR3 amino acids: CASSFPPDGVVNEKLFF. In nucleotides, the CDR3 is TGTGCCAGCAGCTTTCCCCCGGACGGAGTCGTAAATGAAAAACTGTTTTTT. The chain links TRBV11-2 to TRBJ1-4; the D is unclear. This CDR3 spans 17 amino acids. Germline lookup yields CDR1 SGHAT and CDR2 FQNNGV. V was shortened by 3 bases and J by 5 bases, with 19 bases between the two germline ends.

To note about this clone: A much larger clone differs by one base, so this may be a read error. The same CDR3 is also encoded by other DNA sequences in this sample. J is TRBJ1-1 and V is TRBV7-9; D is ambiguous. Between the trimmed V and J ends, which lost 3 bases and 4 bases, there was a span of 6 bases. CDR1 and CDR2 (germline): SEHNR, FQNEAQ (reference sequence). The CDR3 runs 12 residues. CDR3 protein: CASSFGSTEAFF. The CDR3 region has the DNA TGTGCCAGCAGCTTCGGGAGCACTGAAGCTTTCTTT.

Turning to this clone: The same CDR3 arises from other DNA sequences in this sample as well. This chain connects TRBV27 to TRBJ2-2; D unresolved. CDR3 length equals 14 residues. Trimming stripped 2 bases from V and 5 bases from J, with 9 bases between. Per germline, CDR1 MNHEY and CDR2 SMNVEV (reference sequence). In DNA, the CDR3 is TGTGCCAGCAGTTTACGGGCCTCGACCGGGGAGCTGTTTTTT. This sequence encodes CASSLRASTGELFF.

J is TRBJ1-2 and V is TRBV10-3; 8 bases agree with TRBD1. Looked up from germline, CDR1 is ENHRY and CDR2 is SYGVKD. Unmatched junction bases numbered 9, after V lost 6 bases and J lost 6 bases. The CDR3 extends over 14 amino acids. CDR3 in amino acids: CAISSPGQANGYTF. CDR3 DNA: TGTGCCATCAGCTCTCCGGGACAGGCTAATGGCTACACCTTC.

V is TRBV15 and J is TRBJ1-1, with 8 bases lining up with TRBD1. The CDR3 is 15 residues long. V shed 7 bases and J 0 bases; nucleotides not matched to a gene: 7. Germline V gives CDR1 LNHNV, CDR2 YYDKDF (reference sequence). DNA of the CDR3: TGTGCCACCACGAGAGGGACAGGTATGAACACTGAAGCTTTCTTT. This sequence encodes CATTRGTGMNTEAFF.

V is TRBV2 and J is TRBJ2-1, with 11 bases fitting TRBD1. Germline-derived CDR1 and CDR2 are SNHLY and FYNNEI. The CDR3 sequence is 16 residues long. V was clipped by 7 bases and J by 3 bases; unmatched bases: 8. CDR3 nucleotide sequence: TGTGCCAGCACCCCCCGGACAGGGGGCGGCTACAATGAGCAGTTCTTC. Amino acid sequence: CASTPRTGGGYNEQFF. Variable domain in full (rest from reference TRBV2 and TRBJ2-1): EPEVTQTPSHQVTQMGQEVILRCVPISNHLYFYWYRQILGQKVEFLVSFYNNEISEKSEIFDDQFSVERPDGSNFTLKIRSTKLEDSAMYFCASTPRTGGGYNEQFFGPGTRLTVL.

This clone was found once. V gene TRBV27 combines with J gene TRBJ1-5, with 8 bases aligning to TRBD1. Germline assignment: CDR1 MNHEY and CDR2 SMNVEV (reference sequence). The V gene end was trimmed by 5 bases and the J gene end by 6 bases; junction bases not matched to a gene: 3. This CDR3 comprises 13 residues. The CDR3 DNA reads as TGTGCCAGCAGTAACAGGGGGATTCAGCCCCAGCATTTT. The encoded protein is CASSNRGIQPQHF.

The chain joins TRBV27 to TRBJ2-1, with D perhaps assigned TRBD1 or TRBD2 (6 bases each). V lost 5 bases to trimming and J lost 9 bases, with 26 bases between them. The CDR3 extends over 17 amino acids. The germline gives CDR1 MNHEY, CDR2 SMNVEV (reference sequence). The CDR3 loop reads CASSLIRGAGRGGEQFF. The CDR3 DNA reads TGTGCCAGCAGTCTCATCCGCGGGGCAGGACGAGGGGGTGAGCAGTTCTTC.

The gene calls are TRBV6-1 and TRBJ1-5; 8 positions match TRBD1. The CDR3 runs 14 residues. V trimming: 7 bases; J trimming: 6 bases; junction bases outside the gene matches: 8. The germline gives CDR1 MNHNS, CDR2 SASEGT. The CDR3, as DNA: TGTGCCAGCATTTTAGGACAGGGAGGTCAGCCCCAGCATTTT. Its protein product is CASILGQGGQPQHF.

J is TRBJ1-2 and V is TRBV5-1; D is uncertain. Germline V gene lookup returns CDR1 SGHRS and CDR2 YFSETQ. Trimming left V 3 bases short and J 2 bases short, with 14 bases between. The CDR3 is 15 amino acids. The DNA for the CDR3 is TGCGCCAGCAGCTCAGACACCTTCGGAAACTATGGCTACACCTTC. Amino acids: CASSSDTFGNYGYTF.

This clone has just one count. The chain recombines TRBV7-9 with TRBJ1-2, with D hard to call. Germline values: CDR1 SEHNR, CDR2 FQNEAQ (reference sequence). V shed 11 bases and J shed 5 bases, with 18 bases lying between them. The CDR3 contains 13 residues. The CDR3 bases are TGTGCCGCGGGGAACAGCCTTCGTTATGGCTACACCTTC. Residues: CAAGNSLRYGYTF.

The V and J genes are TRBV27 and TRBJ2-3, with a weak D call TRBD1 (6 bases). The V gene lost 5 bases and the J gene lost 4 bases, with 13 bases spanning the gap. The CDR3 spans 14 residues. Germline values: CDR1 MNHEY, CDR2 SMNVEV (reference sequence). Here the CDR3 DNA reads TGTGCCAGCAGTCGGACAGAGAACGCAGATACGCAGTATTTT. It yields the protein CASSRTENADTQYF.

V is TRBV11-2 and J is TRBJ2-3, with D possibly TRBD2 on 6 matching bases. The CDR3 sequence is 18 residues long. With 5 bases removed from V and 0 bases from J, the gap between germline ends came to 21 bases. Germline CDR1 reads SGHAT; CDR2 reads FQNNGV. CDR3: CASSPRRTSIASTDTQYF. The CDR3 nucleotides read TGTGCCAGCAGCCCCCGAAGAACTAGCATAGCTAGCACAGATACGCAGTATTTT.

This chain uses TRBV4-3 with TRBJ2-5; 11 bases match TRBD1. V was pared by 0 bases and J by 4 bases, with 10 bases of the junction left unmatched. The germline CDR1 and CDR2 sequences are LGHNA and YSLEER. The CDR3 is 18 residues long. DNA of the CDR3: TGCGCCAGCAGCCAAGACCGGGACAGGGGGTGGAGTGGAGAGACCCAGTACTTC. Translation gives CASSQDRDRGWSGETQYF.

V usage is TRBV7-9 and J usage is TRBJ2-3; TRBD1 might be the D (5 bases). Between the trimmed V and J ends, which lost 5 bases and 5 bases, there was a span of 11 bases. The CDR3 length is 13 residues. CDR1 is SEHNR, CDR2 FQNEAQ, per germline (reference sequence). The chain's CDR3 is CASSPDSLDTQYF. DNA of the CDR3: TGTGCCAGCAGCCCTGACAGTTTAGATACGCAGTATTTT. The variable domain in full, completed from reference TRBV7-9 and TRBJ2-3, reads DTGVSQNPRHKITKRGQNVTFRCDPISEHNRLYWYRQTLGQGPEFLTYFQNEAQLEKSRLLSDRFSAERPKGSFSTLEIQRTEQGDSAMYLCASSPDSLDTQYFGPGTRLTVL.

The genes are TRBV7-2 and TRBJ2-7; 7 bases fit TRBD1. CDR3 size: 13 residues. Germline V gives CDR1 SGHTA, CDR2 FQGNSA. With V trimmed by 4 bases and J by 6 bases, 6 bases remained unmatched. CDR3 sequence: CASSSYTGVEQYF. CDR3 DNA sequence: TGTGCCAGCAGCTCGTATACAGGGGTCGAGCAGTACTTC.

This chain links TRBV27 with TRBJ2-7, with D possibly TRBD2 on 6 matching bases. Germline V gives CDR1 MNHEY, CDR2 SMNVEV (reference sequence). The CDR3 is 12 residues long. Trimming removed 8 bases at V and 7 bases at J, with 15 bases between. This chain's CDR3 is CASAGRSGEQYF. In nucleotides, the CDR3 is TGTGCCAGCGCGGGACGTTCGGGGGAGCAGTACTTC.

Concerning this clone itself: In the same sample, other DNA sequences code for this CDR3. The rearrangement uses TRBV4-1 and TRBJ2-1; D remains ambiguous. Germline CDR1 is MGHRA and CDR2 is YSYEKL. The CDR3 is 13 residues long. V lost 1 base to trimming and J lost 4 bases, with 5 bases between them. CDR3 sequence reads: CASSQGQYNEQFF. The CDR3, as DNA: TGCGCCAGCAGCCAAGGGCAATACAATGAGCAGTTCTTC.

The rearrangement uses TRBV7-8 and TRBJ2-1; possibly TRBD2 for D (6 bases). The CDR3 contains 14 residues. V lost 9 bases, J lost 4 bases, and 16 bases lay in between. Germline CDR1 and CDR2: SGHVS and FQNEAQ. CDR3 residues: CASTFGGLYNEQFF. The CDR3 bases are TGTGCCAGTACCTTTGGGGGACTTTACAATGAGCAGTTCTTC.